These 10 T cell receptor beta chains share one sample of origin, sequenced in a study of T cell responses to AZD1222 COVID-19 vaccine. TCRdb's copy holds only in-frame clones and misses some; the assay was immunoSEQ multiplex PCR. The sample comprises 95,000 to 150,000 clones, 80% to 90% of which are singletons, and around 3.1% rests with the top ten. The sequencing here drew on peripheral blood, taken on day 0 of AZD1222 vaccination. The receptors were sampled from an adult in good health.

The CDR3 reads CATRRGGIGSYEQYF. The CDR3 DNA sequence: TGTGCCACCAGAAGGGGGGGGATCGGGTCCTACGAGCAGTACTTC. The J gene is TRBJ2-7, the V gene TRBV15; possible D gene TRBD2, 7 bases. CDR3 length: 15 residues. Germline assignment: CDR1 LNHNV and CDR2 YYDKDF (reference sequence). V lost 6 bases, J lost 1 base, and 16 bases lay in between.

There are a few counts of this clone. The rearrangement joins TRBV6-2 or TRBV6-3 to TRBJ2-5; a possible D gene is TRBD1 (6 bases). This CDR3 comprises 16 residues. The germline CDR1 and CDR2 sequences are MNHEY and SVGEGT. V lost 6 bases, J lost 2 bases, and 19 bases lay in between. CDR3: CASSPPIQGDQETQYF. The CDR3 nucleotides read TGTGCCAGCAGCCCCCCAATACAGGGTGATCAAGAGACCCAGTACTTC.

The V call is TRBV27, the J call TRBJ1-5, with TRBD1 matching over 8 bases. This CDR3 has 15 residues. J gave up 4 bases and V 6 bases, and 8 bases lay outside the gene matches. Germline lookup yields CDR1 MNHEY and CDR2 SMNVEV (reference sequence). CDR3 sequence reads: CASSRSGTGNQPQHF. CDR3 DNA: TGTGCCAGCAGCCGATCCGGGACAGGTAATCAGCCCCAGCATTTT.

The chain uses TRBV3-1 (or the pseudogene TRBV3-2) and TRBJ2-1; possibly TRBD1 for D (6 bases). Trimming took 1 base from V and 2 from J, leaving 30 bases between them. CDR1 and CDR2 from the germline V gene are LGHDT and YNNKEL (reference sequence). The CDR3 runs 22 residues. The CDR3 nucleotides are TGTGCCAGCAGCCAAGCTGTATTCCCAGGGGACGCTCTACCTAGCCCCTACAATGAGCAGTTCTTC. Its protein product is CASSQAVFPGDALPSPYNEQFF.

V usage is TRBV11-2 and J usage is TRBJ1-5; D remains ambiguous. CDR1 is SGHAT and CDR2 is FQNNGV in the germline V gene. Trimming stripped 0 bases from V and 5 bases from J, with 8 bases between. The CDR3 is 14 amino acids. The CDR3 sequence: CASSLDHIYQPQHF. Here the CDR3 DNA reads TGTGCCAGCAGCTTAGACCACATTTATCAGCCCCAGCATTTT. Complete variable domain (other parts from reference TRBV11-2 and TRBJ1-5): EAGVAQSPRYKIIEKRQSVAFWCNPISGHATLYWYQQILGQGPKLLIQFQNNGVVDDSQLPKDRFSAERLKGVDSTLKIQPAKLEDSAVYLCASSLDHIYQPQHFGDGTRLSIL.

The J gene is TRBJ1-6, the V gene TRBV28; D perhaps matches TRBD1 (6 bases). This CDR3 has 13 amino acids. Germline CDR1 and CDR2: MDHEN and SYDVKM. Trimming removed 10 bases at V and 10 bases at J, with 17 bases between. The CDR3 region is CATLTGRRSPLHF. As DNA, the CDR3 is TGTGCCACCTTAACAGGGCGGCGATCACCCCTCCACTTT. The full variable domain, completed using reference TRBV28 and TRBJ1-6, is DVKVTQSSRYLVKRTGEKVFLECVQDMDHENMFWYRQDPGLGLRLIYFSYDVKMKEKGDIPEGYSVSREKKERFSLILESASTNQTSMYLCATLTGRRSPLHFGNGTRLTVT.

This chain links TRBV5-1 with TRBJ1-1; D gene unclear. The V gene lost 2 bases and the J gene lost 0 bases, with 14 bases spanning the gap. Germline V CDR1 and CDR2: SGHRS, YFSETQ. This CDR3 contains 16 residues. CDR3 nucleotides: TGCGCCAGCAGCTTTGCCCAGGCAACTCTGAACACTGAAGCTTTCTTT. Translation gives CASSFAQATLNTEAFF.

The chain carries TRBV2 and TRBJ1-5; 8 positions match TRBD1. J lost 2 bases, V lost 3 bases, and 0 bases had no gene match. The CDR3 length is 14 residues. Germline lookup yields CDR1 SNHLY and CDR2 FYNNEI. DNA of the CDR3: TGTGCCAGCAGTGAGGACAGGGGCAATCAGCCCCAGCATTTT. This codes for CASSEDRGNQPQHF.

V and J are TRBV28 and TRBJ1-5; perhaps TRBD1 as D (5 bases). This CDR3 is built from 17 residues. The V end was cut by 6 bases, the J end by 2 bases, with 20 bases between. Germline-derived CDR1 and CDR2 are MDHEN and SYDVKM. CDR3 DNA sequence: TGTGCCAGCAGCGCAGGGACGTGGCTCGGGGGCAATCAGCCCCAGCATTTT. This encodes CASSAGTWLGGNQPQHF.

The V and J genes are TRBV28 and TRBJ1-6; possible D gene TRBD1, 5 bases. CDR1 is MDHEN, CDR2 SYDVKM, per germline. Trimming took off 1 base at V and 8 bases at J, with 15 bases between the two ends. This CDR3 has 16 residues. This chain's CDR3 is CASSLLAGLPDSPLHF. The CDR3 coding sequence is TGTGCCAGCAGTTTATTGGCGGGACTGCCTGATTCACCCCTCCACTTT.